This T cell receptor (beta chain) originates from a study of blood T cell repertoires in COVID-19. Study-wide context: Acute and convalescent COVID-19 specimens originated in the United States, Italy and Spain. In each case, the material was cDNA or gDNA derived from T cells, B-cell-depleted T cells, or PBMCs.

Original processing methods: Amplification with reference gene primers provided the estimates of nucleated cell counts. Profiling relied on immunoSEQ multiplex PCR, and the TCRdb table lists in-frame clones only, not all of them. The V and J calls and clone size are taken from that table; D and trimming were inferred from the DNA. The sample includes a few hundred thousand clones, roughly 80% seen only once; the top ten take roughly 3.3%. The CDR3 totals 18 residues. The trim removed 2 bases at V and 2 bases at J, leaving 10 bases unmatched. The germline V gene has CDR1 SGHTA and CDR2 FQGNSA. The source material was peripheral blood. The rearrangement uses TRBV7-2 and TRBJ2-2, with 8 bases aligning to TRBD2. This TCR derives from a woman younger than 35 with acute or convalescent COVID-19. CDR3 sequence (DNA): TGTGCCAGCAGCTTAAGTTTGGCTAGCGGGTACAACACCGGGGAGCTGTTTTTT. Encoded protein: CASSLSLASGYNTGELFF.